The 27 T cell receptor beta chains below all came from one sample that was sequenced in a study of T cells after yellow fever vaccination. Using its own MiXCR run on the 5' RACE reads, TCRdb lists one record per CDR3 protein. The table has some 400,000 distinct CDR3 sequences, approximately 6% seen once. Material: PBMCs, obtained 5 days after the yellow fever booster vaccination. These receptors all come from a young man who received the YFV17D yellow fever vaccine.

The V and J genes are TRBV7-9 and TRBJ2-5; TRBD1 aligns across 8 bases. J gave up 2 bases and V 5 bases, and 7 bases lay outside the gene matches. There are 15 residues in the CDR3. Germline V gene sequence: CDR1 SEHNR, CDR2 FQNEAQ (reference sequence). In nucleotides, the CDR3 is TGTGCCAGCAGCACAAGGACAGGGATGCAAGAGACCCAGTACTTC. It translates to CASSTRTGMQETQYF. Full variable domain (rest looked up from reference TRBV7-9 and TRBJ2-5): DTGVSQNPRHKITKRGQNVTFRCDPISEHNRLYWYRQTLGQGPEFLTYFQNEAQLEKSRLLSDRFSAERPKGSFSTLEIQRTEQGDSAMYLCASSTRTGMQETQYFGPGTRLLVL.

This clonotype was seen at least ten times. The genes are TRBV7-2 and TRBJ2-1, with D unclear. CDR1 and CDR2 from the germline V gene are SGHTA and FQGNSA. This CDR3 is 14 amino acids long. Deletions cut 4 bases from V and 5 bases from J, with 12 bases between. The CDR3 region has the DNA TGTGCCAGCAGCTCCCATCCCCGGGACAATGAGCAGTTCTTC. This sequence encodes CASSSHPRDNEQFF.

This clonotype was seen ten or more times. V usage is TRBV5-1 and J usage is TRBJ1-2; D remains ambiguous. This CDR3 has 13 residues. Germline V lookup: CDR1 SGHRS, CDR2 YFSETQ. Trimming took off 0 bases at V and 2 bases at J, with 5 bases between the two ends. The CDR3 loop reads CASSLAENYGYTF. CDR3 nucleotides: TGCGCCAGCAGCTTGGCTGAAAACTATGGCTACACCTTC.

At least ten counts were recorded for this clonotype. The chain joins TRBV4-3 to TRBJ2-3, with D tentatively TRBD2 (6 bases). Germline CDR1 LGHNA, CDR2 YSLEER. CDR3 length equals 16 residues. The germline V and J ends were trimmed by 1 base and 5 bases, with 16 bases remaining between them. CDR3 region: CASSQALPGVGDTQYF. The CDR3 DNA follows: TGCGCCAGCAGCCAAGCCCTCCCGGGGGTGGGAGATACGCAGTATTTT.

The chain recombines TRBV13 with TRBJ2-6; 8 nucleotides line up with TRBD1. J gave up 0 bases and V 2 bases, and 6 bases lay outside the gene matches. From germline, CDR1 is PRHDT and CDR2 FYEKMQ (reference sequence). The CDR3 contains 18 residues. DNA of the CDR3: TGTGCCAGCAGCTTATCCGGACAGGGAATCTCTGGGGCCAACGTCCTGACTTTC. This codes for CASSLSGQGISGANVLTF.

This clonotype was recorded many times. Written as DNA, the CDR3 is TGTGCCAGCAGCCCTCGGGGGCGGGGGGAAGAGACCCAGTACTTC. Translating it yields CASSPRGRGEETQYF. The gene calls are TRBV5-4 and TRBJ2-5; 8 bases map to TRBD2. The CDR3 is 15 amino acids. Germline loops: CDR1 SGHNT, CDR2 YYREEE (reference sequence). Trimming at V came to 4 bases and at J to 3 bases, leaving 8 bases not matched to a gene.

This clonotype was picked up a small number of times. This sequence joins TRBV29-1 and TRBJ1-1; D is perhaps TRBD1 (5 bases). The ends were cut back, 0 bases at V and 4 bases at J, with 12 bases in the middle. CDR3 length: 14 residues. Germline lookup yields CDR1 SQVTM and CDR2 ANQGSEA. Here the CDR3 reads CSVEDHQGSTEAFF. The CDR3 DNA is TGCAGCGTTGAAGATCATCAGGGAAGCACTGAAGCTTTCTTT. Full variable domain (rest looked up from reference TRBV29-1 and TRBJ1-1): SAVISQKPSRDICQRGTSLTIQCQVDSQVTMMFWYRQQPGQSLTLIATANQGSEATYESGFVIDKFPISRPNLTFSTLTVSNMSPEDSSIYLCSVEDHQGSTEAFFGQGTRLTVV.

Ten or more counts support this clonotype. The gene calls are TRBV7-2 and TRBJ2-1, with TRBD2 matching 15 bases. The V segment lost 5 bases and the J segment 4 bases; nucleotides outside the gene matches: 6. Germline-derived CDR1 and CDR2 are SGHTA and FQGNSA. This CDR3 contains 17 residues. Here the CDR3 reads CASSMGLAGGWYNEQFF. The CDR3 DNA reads TGTGCCAGCAGCATGGGACTAGCGGGAGGTTGGTACAATGAGCAGTTCTTC.

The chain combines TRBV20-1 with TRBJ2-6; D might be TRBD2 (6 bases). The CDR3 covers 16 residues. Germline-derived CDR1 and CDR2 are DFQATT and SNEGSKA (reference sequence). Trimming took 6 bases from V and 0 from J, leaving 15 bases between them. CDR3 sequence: CSATHYGSSGANVLTF. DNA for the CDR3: TGCAGTGCAACACATTACGGGAGCTCTGGGGCCAACGTCCTGACTTTC.

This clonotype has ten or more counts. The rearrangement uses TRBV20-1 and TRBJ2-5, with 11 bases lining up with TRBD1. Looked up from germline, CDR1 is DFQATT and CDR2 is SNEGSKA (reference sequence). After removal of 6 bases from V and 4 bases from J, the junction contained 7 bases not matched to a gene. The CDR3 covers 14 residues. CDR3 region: CSAGGTGGGETQYF. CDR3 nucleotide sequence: TGCAGTGCCGGGGGGACAGGGGGAGGAGAGACCCAGTACTTC.

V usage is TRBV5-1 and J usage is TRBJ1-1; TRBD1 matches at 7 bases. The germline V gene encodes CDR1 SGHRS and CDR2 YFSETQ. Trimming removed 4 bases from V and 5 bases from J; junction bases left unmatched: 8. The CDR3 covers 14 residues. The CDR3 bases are TGCGCCAGCAGCATCTCCAGGGGGGAGACTGAAGCTTTCTTT. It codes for CASSISRGETEAFF.

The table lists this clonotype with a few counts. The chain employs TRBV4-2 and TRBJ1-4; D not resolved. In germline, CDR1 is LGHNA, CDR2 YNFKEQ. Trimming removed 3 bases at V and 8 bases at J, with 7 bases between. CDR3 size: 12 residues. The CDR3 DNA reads TGTGCCAGCAGCCAGTTGGGCGAAAAACTGTTTTTT. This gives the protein CASSQLGEKLFF.

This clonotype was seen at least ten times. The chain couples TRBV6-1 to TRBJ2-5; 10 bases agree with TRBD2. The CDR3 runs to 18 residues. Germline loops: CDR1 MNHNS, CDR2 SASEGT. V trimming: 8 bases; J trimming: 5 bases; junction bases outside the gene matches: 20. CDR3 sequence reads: CASGLIFSSGSRLETQYF. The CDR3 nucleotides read TGTGCCAGCGGGTTAATTTTTTCTAGCGGGAGCCGATTGGAGACCCAGTACTTC.

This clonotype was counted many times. CDR3 in DNA: TGTGCCAGCAGCGTTGAAACAGGAGATACGCAGTATTTT. Translating it yields CASSVETGDTQYF. The rearrangement joins TRBV7-2 to TRBJ2-3, with D maybe TRBD1 (5 bases). The CDR3 has 13 residues. V was shortened by 5 bases and J by 5 bases, with 11 bases between the two germline ends. Germline loops: CDR1 SGHTA, CDR2 FQGNSA.

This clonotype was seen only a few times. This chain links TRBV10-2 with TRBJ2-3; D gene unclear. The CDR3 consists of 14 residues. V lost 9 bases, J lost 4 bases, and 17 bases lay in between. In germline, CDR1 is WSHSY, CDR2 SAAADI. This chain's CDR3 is CASSRIRQADTQYF. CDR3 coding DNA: TGCGCCAGTTCTAGAATCAGGCAGGCAGATACGCAGTATTTT.

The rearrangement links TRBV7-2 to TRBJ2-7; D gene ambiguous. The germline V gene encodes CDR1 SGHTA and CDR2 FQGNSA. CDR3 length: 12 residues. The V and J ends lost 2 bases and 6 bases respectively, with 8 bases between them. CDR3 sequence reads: CASSLLVFEQYF. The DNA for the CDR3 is TGTGCCAGCAGCTTATTGGTTTTCGAGCAGTACTTC.

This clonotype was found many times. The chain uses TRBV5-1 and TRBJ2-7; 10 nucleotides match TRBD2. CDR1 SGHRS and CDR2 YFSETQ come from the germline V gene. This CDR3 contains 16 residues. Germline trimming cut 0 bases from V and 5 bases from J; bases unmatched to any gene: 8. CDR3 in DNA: TGCGCCAGCAGCTTGGTGGGTCTAGCGGGAGTCAACGAGCAGTACTTC. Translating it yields CASSLVGLAGVNEQYF.

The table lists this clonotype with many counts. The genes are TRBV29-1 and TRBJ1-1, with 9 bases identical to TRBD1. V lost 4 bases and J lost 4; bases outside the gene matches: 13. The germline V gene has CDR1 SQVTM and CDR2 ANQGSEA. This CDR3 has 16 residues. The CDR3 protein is CSVGLDRGRVGTEAFF. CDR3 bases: TGCAGCGTTGGGTTGGACAGGGGACGTGTAGGCACTGAAGCTTTCTTT. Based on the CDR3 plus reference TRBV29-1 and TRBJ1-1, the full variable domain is SAVISQKPSRDICQRGTSLTIQCQVDSQVTMMFWYRQQPGQSLTLIATANQGSEATYESGFVIDKFPISRPNLTFSTLTVSNMSPEDSSIYLCSVGLDRGRVGTEAFFGQGTRLTVV.

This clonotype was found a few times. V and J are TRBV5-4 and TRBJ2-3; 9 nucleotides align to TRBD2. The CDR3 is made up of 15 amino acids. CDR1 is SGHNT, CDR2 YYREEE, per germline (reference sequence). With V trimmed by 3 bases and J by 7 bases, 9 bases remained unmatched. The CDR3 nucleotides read TGTGCCAGCAGCTCTGGGCGGGAGGGCCGTTATACGCAGTATTTT. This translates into CASSSGREGRYTQYF. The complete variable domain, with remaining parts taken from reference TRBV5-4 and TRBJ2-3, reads ETGVTQSPTHLIKTRGQQVTLRCSSQSGHNTVSWYQQALGQGPQFIFQYYREEENGRGNFPPRFSGLQFPNYSSELNVNALELDDSALYLCASSSGREGRYTQYFGPGTRLTVL.

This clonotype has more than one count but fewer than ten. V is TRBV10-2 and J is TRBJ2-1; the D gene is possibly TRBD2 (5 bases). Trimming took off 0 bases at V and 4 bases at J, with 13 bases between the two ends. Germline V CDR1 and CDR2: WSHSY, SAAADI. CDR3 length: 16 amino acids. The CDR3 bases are TGCGCCAGCAGTGAGTCGTTGGGAGCGGAGTACAATGAGCAGTTCTTC. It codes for CASSESLGAEYNEQFF.

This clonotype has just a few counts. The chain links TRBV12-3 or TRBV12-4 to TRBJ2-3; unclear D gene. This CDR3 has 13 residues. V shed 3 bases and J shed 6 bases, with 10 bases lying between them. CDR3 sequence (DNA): TGTGCCAGCAGTTTTCGATCCGGGGATACGCAGTATTTT. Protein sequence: CASSFRSGDTQYF.

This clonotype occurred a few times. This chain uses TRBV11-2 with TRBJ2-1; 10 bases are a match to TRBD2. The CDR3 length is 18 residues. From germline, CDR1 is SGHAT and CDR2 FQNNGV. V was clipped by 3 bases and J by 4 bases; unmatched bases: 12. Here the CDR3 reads CASSFSSGSRSPYNEQFF. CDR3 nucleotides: TGTGCCAGCAGCTTCTCTAGCGGGAGCCGCAGCCCGTACAATGAGCAGTTCTTC.

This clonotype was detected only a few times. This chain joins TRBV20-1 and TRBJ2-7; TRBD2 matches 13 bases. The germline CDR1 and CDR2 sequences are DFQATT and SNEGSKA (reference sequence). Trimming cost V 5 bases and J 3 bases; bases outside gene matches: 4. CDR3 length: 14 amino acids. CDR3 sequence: CSAPTSGRFYEQYF. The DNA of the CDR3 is TGCAGTGCTCCGACTAGCGGGAGGTTCTACGAGCAGTACTTC.

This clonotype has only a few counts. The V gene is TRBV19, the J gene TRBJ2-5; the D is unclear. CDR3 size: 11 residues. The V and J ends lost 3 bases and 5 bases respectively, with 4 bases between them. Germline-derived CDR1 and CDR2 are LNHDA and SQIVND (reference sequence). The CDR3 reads CASSMRETQYF. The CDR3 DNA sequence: TGTGCCAGTAGTATGAGGGAGACCCAGTACTTC.

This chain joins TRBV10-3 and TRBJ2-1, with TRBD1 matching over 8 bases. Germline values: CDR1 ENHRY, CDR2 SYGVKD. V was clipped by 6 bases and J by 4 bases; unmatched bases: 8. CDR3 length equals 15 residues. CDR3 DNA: TGTGCCATCAGCCTAGACAGGGGCGGTTACAATGAGCAGTTCTTC. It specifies CAISLDRGGYNEQFF.

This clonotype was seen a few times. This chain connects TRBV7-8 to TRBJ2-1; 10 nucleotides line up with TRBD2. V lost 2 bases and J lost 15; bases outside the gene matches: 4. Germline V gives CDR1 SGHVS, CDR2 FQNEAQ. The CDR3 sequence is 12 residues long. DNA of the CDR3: TGTGCCAGCAGCTTAACCGGACTAGCGGTGTTCTTC. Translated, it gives CASSLTGLAVFF.

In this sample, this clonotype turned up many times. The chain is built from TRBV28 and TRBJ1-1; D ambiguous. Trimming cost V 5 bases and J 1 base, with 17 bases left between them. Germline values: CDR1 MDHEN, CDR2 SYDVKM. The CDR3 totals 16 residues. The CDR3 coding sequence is TGTGCCAGCAGTGTTGCCCTCAGAGCCACGAACACTGAAGCTTTCTTT. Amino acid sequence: CASSVALRATNTEAFF.